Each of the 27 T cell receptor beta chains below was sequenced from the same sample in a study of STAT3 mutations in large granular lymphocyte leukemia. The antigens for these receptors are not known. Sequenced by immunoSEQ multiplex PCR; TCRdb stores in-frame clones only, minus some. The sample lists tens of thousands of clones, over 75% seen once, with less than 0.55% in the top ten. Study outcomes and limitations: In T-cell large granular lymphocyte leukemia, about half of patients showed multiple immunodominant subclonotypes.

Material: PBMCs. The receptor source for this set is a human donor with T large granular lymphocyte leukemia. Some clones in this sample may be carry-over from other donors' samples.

CDR3 residues: CASSSAVNNEQFF. CDR3 coding DNA: TGTGCCAGCAGTTCAGCGGTGAACAATGAGCAGTTCTTC. J is TRBJ2-1 and V is TRBV27; D may be TRBD2 (5 bases). The CDR3 spans 13 residues. The V gene's germline CDR1 is MNHEY and CDR2 SMNVEV (reference sequence). Trimming took 4 bases from V and 5 from J, leaving 9 bases between them.

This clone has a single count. For the CDR3, the DNA is TGTGCCAGCAGTGTTAAGGGAAATTCACCCCTCCACTTT. This sequence encodes CASSVKGNSPLHF. The V gene is TRBV6-4, the J gene TRBJ1-6; D unresolved. The CDR3 loop spans 13 amino acids. The V end was cut by 4 bases, the J end by 7 bases, with 8 bases between. Germline V gene data show CDR1 as MRHNA and CDR2 as SNTAGT.

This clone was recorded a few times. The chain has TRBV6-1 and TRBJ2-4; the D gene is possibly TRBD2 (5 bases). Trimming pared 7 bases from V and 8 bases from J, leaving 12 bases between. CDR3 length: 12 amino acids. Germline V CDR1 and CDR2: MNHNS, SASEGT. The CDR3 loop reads CASNLAMDIQYF. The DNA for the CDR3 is TGTGCCAGCAATCTAGCTATGGACATTCAGTACTTC.

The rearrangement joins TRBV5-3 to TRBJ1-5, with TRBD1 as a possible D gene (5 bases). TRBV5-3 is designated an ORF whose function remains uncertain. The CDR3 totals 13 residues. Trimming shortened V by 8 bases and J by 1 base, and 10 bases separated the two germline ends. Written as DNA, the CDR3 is TGTGCCAGGGGGAAGGGGAGCAATCAGCCCCAGCATTTT. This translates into CARGKGSNQPQHF.

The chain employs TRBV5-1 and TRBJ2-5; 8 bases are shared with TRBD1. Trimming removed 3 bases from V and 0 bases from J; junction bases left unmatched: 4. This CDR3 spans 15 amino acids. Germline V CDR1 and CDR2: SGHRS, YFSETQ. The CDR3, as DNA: TGCGCCAGCAGCTCCTTACAGGGGGACCAAGAGACCCAGTACTTC. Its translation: CASSSLQGDQETQYF. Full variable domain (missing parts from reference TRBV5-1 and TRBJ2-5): KAGVTQTPRYLIKTRGQQVTLSCSPISGHRSVSWYQQTPGQGLQFLFEYFSETQRNKGNFPGRFSGRQFSNSRSEMNVSTLELGDSALYLCASSSLQGDQETQYFGPGTRLLVL.

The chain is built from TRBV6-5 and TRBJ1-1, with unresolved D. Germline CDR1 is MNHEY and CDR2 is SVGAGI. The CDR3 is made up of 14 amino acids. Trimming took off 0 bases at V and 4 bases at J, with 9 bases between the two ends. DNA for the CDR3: TGTGCCAGCAGTTACTCAATGAGCCCCACTGAAGCTTTCTTT. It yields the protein CASSYSMSPTEAFF.

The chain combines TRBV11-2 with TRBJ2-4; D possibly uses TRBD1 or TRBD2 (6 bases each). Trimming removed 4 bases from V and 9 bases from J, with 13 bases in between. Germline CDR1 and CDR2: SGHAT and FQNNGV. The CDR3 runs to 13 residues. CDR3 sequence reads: CASSSAGGGIQYF. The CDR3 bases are TGTGCCAGCAGCTCCGCCGGGGGCGGCATTCAGTACTTC.

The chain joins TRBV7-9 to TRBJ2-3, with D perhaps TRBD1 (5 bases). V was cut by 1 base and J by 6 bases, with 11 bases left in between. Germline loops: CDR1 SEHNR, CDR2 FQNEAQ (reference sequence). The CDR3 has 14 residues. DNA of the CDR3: TGTGCCAGCAGCTTAGGTCGAAAGGGGGATACGCAGTATTTT. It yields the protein CASSLGRKGDTQYF.

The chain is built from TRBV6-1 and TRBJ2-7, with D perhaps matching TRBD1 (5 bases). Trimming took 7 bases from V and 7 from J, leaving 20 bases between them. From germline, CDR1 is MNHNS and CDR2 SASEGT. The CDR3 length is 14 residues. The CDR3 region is CASTKGGANREQYV. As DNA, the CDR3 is TGTGCCAGCACTAAAGGTGGGGCAAATCGGGAGCAGTACGTC.

The CDR3 nucleotides read TGTGCCAGCAGTCTGACTACCTGGGGGGAGACCCAGTACTTC. Translation gives CASSLTTWGETQYF. The chain recombines TRBV6-5 with TRBJ2-5; either TRBD1 or TRBD2 may supply D (5 bases each). Trimming pared 5 bases from V and 5 bases from J, leaving 15 bases between. The CDR3 has 14 amino acids. CDR1 and CDR2 from the germline V gene are MNHEY and SVGAGI.

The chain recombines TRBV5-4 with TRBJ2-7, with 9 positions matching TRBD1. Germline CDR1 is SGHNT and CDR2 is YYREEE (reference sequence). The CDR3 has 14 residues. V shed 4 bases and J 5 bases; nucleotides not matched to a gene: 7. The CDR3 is CASSTVTGGDEQYF. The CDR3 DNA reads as TGTGCCAGCAGCACCGTGACAGGGGGTGACGAGCAGTACTTC.

The CDR3 region is CASGPGTSRSGANVLTF. DNA for the CDR3: TGTGCCAGCGGTCCCGGGACTTCCCGCTCTGGGGCCAACGTCCTGACTTTC. The chain combines TRBV5-4 with TRBJ2-6, with D possibly being TRBD2 (6 bases). The germline V and J ends were trimmed by 7 bases and 0 bases, with 17 bases remaining between them. In germline, CDR1 is SGHNT, CDR2 YYREEE (reference sequence). This CDR3 region has 17 residues.

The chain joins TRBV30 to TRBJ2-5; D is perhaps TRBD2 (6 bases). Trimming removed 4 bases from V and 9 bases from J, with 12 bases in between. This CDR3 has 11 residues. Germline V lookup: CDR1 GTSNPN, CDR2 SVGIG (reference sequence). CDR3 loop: CAWTASEAQYF. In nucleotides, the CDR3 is TGTGCCTGGACAGCTAGCGAGGCCCAGTACTTC.

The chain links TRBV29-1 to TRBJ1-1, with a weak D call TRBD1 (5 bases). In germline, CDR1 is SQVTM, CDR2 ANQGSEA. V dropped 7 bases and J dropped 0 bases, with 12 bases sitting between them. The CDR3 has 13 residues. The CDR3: CSGADSLNTEAFF. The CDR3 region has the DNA TGCAGCGGGGCTGACAGCTTGAACACTGAAGCTTTCTTT.

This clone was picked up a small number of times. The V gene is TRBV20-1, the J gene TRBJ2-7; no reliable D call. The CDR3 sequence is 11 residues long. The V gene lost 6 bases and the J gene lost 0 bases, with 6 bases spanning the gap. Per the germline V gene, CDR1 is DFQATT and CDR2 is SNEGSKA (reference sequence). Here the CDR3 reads CSALASYEQYF. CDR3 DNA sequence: TGCAGTGCCTTAGCCTCCTACGAGCAGTACTTC.

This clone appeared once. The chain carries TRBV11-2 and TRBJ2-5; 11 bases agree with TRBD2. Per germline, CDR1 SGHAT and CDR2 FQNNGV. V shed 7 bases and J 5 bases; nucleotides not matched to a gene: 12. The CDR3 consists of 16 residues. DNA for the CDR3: TGTGCCAGCACCATCTCCTTAGCGGGGGGGCGGGAGACCCAGTACTTC. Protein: CASTISLAGGRETQYF.

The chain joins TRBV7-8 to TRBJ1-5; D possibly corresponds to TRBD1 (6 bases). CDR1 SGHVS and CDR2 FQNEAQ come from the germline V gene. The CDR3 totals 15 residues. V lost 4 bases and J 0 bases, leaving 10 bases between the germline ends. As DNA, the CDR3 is TGTGCCAGCAGCTCCCGGACAGATAGCAATCAGCCCCAGCATTTT. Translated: CASSSRTDSNQPQHF.

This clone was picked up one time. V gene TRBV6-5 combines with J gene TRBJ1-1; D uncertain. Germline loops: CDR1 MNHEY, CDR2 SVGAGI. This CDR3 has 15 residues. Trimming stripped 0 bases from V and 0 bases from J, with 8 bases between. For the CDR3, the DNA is TGTGCCAGCAGTTACTCAGGACGGCTGAACACTGAAGCTTTCTTT. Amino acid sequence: CASSYSGRLNTEAFF.

CDR3 sequence (DNA): TGCGCCAGCAGCACCGCGAGACTAGCGGGGGGGCCCTCCCCCTACAATGAGCAGTTCTTC. It translates to CASSTARLAGGPSPYNEQFF. The chain employs TRBV5-1 and TRBJ2-1; 14 bases map to TRBD2. The CDR3 totals 20 residues. V shed 4 bases, J shed 2 bases, and the junction held 14 bases outside the gene matches. Germline V gene lookup returns CDR1 SGHRS and CDR2 YFSETQ.

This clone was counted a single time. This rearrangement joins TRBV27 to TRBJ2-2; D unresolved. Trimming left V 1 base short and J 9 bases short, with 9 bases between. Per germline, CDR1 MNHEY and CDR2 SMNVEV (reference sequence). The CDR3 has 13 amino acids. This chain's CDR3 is CASSLYSLRELFF. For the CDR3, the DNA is TGTGCCAGCAGTTTATATTCCCTAAGGGAGCTGTTTTTT.

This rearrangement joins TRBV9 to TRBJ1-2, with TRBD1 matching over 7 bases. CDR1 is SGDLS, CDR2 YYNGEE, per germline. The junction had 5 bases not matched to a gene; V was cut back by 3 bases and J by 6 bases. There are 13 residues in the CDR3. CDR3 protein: CASSAGQRDGYTF. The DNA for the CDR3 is TGTGCCAGCAGCGCGGGACAGCGGGATGGCTACACCTTC. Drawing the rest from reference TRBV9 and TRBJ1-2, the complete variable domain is DSGVTQTPKHLITATGQRVTLRCSPRSGDLSVYWYQQSLDQGLQFLIQYYNGEERAKGNILERFSAQQFPDLHSELNLSSLELGDSALYFCASSAGQRDGYTFGSGTRLTVV.

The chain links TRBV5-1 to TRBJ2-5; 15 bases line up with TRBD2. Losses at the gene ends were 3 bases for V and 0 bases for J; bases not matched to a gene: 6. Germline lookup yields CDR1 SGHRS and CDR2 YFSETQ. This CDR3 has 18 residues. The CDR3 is CASSSGLAGGPYQETQYF. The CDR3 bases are TGCGCCAGCAGCTCGGGACTAGCGGGGGGACCGTACCAAGAGACCCAGTACTTC. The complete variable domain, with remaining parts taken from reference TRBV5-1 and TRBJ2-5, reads KAGVTQTPRYLIKTRGQQVTLSCSPISGHRSVSWYQQTPGQGLQFLFEYFSETQRNKGNFPGRFSGRQFSNSRSEMNVSTLELGDSALYLCASSSGLAGGPYQETQYFGPGTRLLVL.

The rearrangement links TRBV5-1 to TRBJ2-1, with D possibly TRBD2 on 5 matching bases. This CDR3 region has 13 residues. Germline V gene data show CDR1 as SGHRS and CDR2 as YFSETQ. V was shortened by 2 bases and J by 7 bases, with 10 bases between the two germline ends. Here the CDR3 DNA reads TGCGCCAGCAGCTTTGGCGGGTTTAATGAGCAGTTCTTC. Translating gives CASSFGGFNEQFF.

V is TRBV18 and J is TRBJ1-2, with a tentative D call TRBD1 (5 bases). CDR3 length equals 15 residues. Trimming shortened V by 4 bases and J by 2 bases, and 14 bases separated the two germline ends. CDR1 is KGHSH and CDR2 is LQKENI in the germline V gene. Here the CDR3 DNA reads TGTGCCAGCTCACACGCCATGACAGAAAACTATGGCTACACCTTC. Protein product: CASSHAMTENYGYTF. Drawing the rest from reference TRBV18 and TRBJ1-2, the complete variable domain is NAGVMQNPRHLVRRRGQEARLRCSPMKGHSHVYWYRQLPEEGLKFMVYLQKENIIDESGMPKERFSAEFPKEGPSILRIQQVVRGDSAAYFCASSHAMTENYGYTFGSGTRLTVV.

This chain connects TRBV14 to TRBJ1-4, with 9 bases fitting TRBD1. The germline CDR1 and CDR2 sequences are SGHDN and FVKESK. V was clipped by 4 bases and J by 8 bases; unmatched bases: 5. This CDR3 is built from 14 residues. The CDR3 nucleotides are TGTGCCAGCAGCCCGAACAGGGGGCGAGAAAAACTGTTTTTT. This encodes CASSPNRGREKLFF.

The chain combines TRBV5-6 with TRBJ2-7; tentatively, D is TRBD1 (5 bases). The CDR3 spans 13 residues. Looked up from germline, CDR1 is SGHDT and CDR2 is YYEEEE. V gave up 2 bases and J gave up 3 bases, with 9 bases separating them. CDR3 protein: CASSFWTSYEQYV. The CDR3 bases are TGTGCCAGCAGCTTTTGGACAAGCTACGAGCAGTACGTC.

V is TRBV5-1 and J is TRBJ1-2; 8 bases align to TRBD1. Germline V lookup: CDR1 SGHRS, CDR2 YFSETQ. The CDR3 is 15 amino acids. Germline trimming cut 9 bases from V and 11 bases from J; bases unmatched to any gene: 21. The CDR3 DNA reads TGCGCCACCCAGGCGGGGACAGGACCTAATATGAGATACACCTTC. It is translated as CATQAGTGPNMRYTF.